This T cell receptor (beta chain) was captured by sequencing in a study of long-term antiretroviral therapy in people with HIV. Study as a whole: When the earliest samples were collected, ART was typically delayed until CD4 counts fell. General study findings and limits: At every time point, clones expanded before ART dominated the repertoire.

Survey level was the resolution at which the v3.0 immunoSEQ assay ran. Sequencing had a target that covered 40,000-50,000 T-cell genomes per sample. Profiling relied on immunoSEQ multiplex PCR, and the TCRdb table lists in-frame clones only, not all of them. The sample shows over 25,000 clones, roughly 82% of them seen only once. Concerning this clone itself: Its antigen is undetermined.

Trimming took off 3 bases at V and 1 base at J, with 11 bases between the two ends. Germline CDR1 reads SGHAT; CDR2 reads FQDESV (reference sequence). The length of the CDR3 is 15 residues. Everyone in the study who had HIV was treated in the United States. The input for sequencing was unsorted PBMCs, taken 1.1 years before starting antiretroviral therapy. The chain links TRBV11-1 to TRBJ2-3; D might be TRBD1 (5 bases). The TCR was taken from a woman younger than 45 with HIV. In DNA form, the CDR3 reads TGTGCCAGCAGCTTTCAGGGCGGTGGCACAGATACGCAGTATTTT. Translating it yields CASSFQGGGTDTQYF.